The 26 T cell receptor beta chains in this list originate from one sample, sequenced in a study of OX40 agonist ivuxolimab in advanced cancers. The protocol was immunoSEQ multiplex PCR, while the TCRdb copy is restricted to in-frame clones and leaves out a portion. The table lists roughly 86,000 clones, over 80% of them singletons. Specimen: CD4+ or CD8+ T cells sorted from blood, collected in a trial of the OX40 agonist ivuxolimab. Source of these receptors: an adult with an advanced solid tumor such as melanoma, head and neck, liver or kidney cancer.

V gene TRBV5-6 combines with J gene TRBJ2-5, with D possibly matching TRBD1 (5 bases). The J call is in doubt because the DNA end fits TRBJ2-7 better. The CDR3 totals 15 residues. From germline, CDR1 is SGHDT and CDR2 YYEEEE. For the CDR3, the DNA is TGTGCCAGCAGCCTAGTAGTTGGGGCATCCTACGAGCAGTACTTC. Its protein is CASSLVVGASYEQYF.

CDR3 protein: CASSAGQINEKLFF. CDR3 nucleotide sequence: TGTGCCAGCAGCGCGGGACAAATTAATGAAAAACTGTTTTTT. V usage is TRBV5-4 and J usage is TRBJ1-4, with D maybe TRBD1 (6 bases). Between the trimmed V and J ends, which lost 4 bases and 4 bases, there was a span of 11 bases. The CDR3 has 14 amino acids. CDR1 and CDR2 (germline): SGHNT, YYREEE (reference sequence).

The rearrangement joins TRBV9 to TRBJ1-5; the match to TRBD1 covers 8 bases. The CDR3 loop spans 16 amino acids. V trimming: 3 bases; J trimming: 5 bases; junction bases outside the gene matches: 10. CDR1 and CDR2 (germline): SGDLS, YYNGEE. The CDR3 DNA reads as TGTGCCAGCAGCGACTCGACAGGGGATGGAGATCAGCCCCAGCATTTT. Protein: CASSDSTGDGDQPQHF.

The V and J genes are TRBV11-2 and TRBJ2-1; no definite D call. V was cut by 5 bases and J by 9 bases, with 11 bases left in between. This CDR3 is built from 12 residues. The germline V gene has CDR1 SGHAT and CDR2 FQNNGV. DNA of the CDR3: TGTGCCAGCAGCCAACCTCGCCGTGAGCAGTTCTTC. This gives the protein CASSQPRREQFF.

The genes are TRBV19 and TRBJ1-2; possibly TRBD1 for D (5 bases). Looked up from germline, CDR1 is LNHDA and CDR2 is SQIVND (reference sequence). With 5 bases removed from V and 8 bases from J, the gap between germline ends came to 15 bases. The CDR3 covers 13 residues. The CDR3 region is CASSAGTDLGYTF. The CDR3 DNA is TGTGCCAGTAGTGCCGGGACCGATCTCGGCTACACCTTC.

This chain joins TRBV9 and TRBJ2-3; 7 nucleotides line up with TRBD2. Trimming removed 0 bases from V and 3 bases from J; junction bases left unmatched: 4. This CDR3 spans 15 amino acids. Germline CDR1 SGDLS, CDR2 YYNGEE. CDR3 DNA: TGTGCCAGCAGCGTAGCGGCTAGCGGAACAGATACGCAGTATTTT. Translated: CASSVAASGTDTQYF.

V gene TRBV18 combines with J gene TRBJ2-7, with 10 bases lining up with TRBD2. The CDR3 is 16 amino acids. With V trimmed by 5 bases and J by 2 bases, 9 bases remained unmatched. Looked up from germline, CDR1 is KGHSH and CDR2 is LQKENI. The CDR3: CASSGLTSGKTYEQYF. For the CDR3, the DNA is TGTGCCAGCTCAGGCCTTACTAGCGGGAAGACCTACGAGCAGTACTTC.

The J gene is TRBJ2-7, the V gene TRBV28; tentatively, D is TRBD1 (6 bases). V shed 5 bases and J shed 3 bases, with 17 bases lying between them. CDR1 is MDHEN, CDR2 SYDVKM, per germline. The CDR3 runs to 15 residues. Here the CDR3 reads CASSQQTGRLYEQYF. CDR3 nucleotides: TGTGCCAGCAGTCAACAGACAGGTCGACTCTACGAGCAGTACTTC.

V and J are TRBV5-1 and TRBJ2-3; 11 bases match TRBD2. V was clipped by 0 bases and J by 0 bases; unmatched bases: 3. The CDR3 loop spans 17 amino acids. Germline values: CDR1 SGHRS, CDR2 YFSETQ. The CDR3: CASSLARTSGSTDTQYF. CDR3 coding DNA: TGCGCCAGCAGCTTGGCCCGGACTAGCGGGAGCACAGATACGCAGTATTTT.

The chain uses TRBV27 and TRBJ2-7; 7 bases align to TRBD1. The CDR3 length is 14 residues. Germline V gene lookup returns CDR1 MNHEY and CDR2 SMNVEV (reference sequence). V was pared by 4 bases and J by 1 base, with 4 bases of the junction left unmatched. The chain's CDR3 is CASSWDSPSYEQYF. CDR3 DNA: TGTGCCAGCAGTTGGGACAGCCCGTCCTACGAGCAGTACTTC.

The gene calls are TRBV11-3 and TRBJ2-7, with D unclear. CDR1 SGHNT and CDR2 YENEEA come from the germline V gene. Trimming removed 2 bases from V and 1 base from J, with 9 bases in between. The CDR3 runs to 14 residues. The CDR3 DNA sequence: TGTGCCAGCAGCTTACTTGCGCCTTCCTACGAGCAGTACTTC. Its translation is CASSLLAPSYEQYF.

The chain links TRBV9 to TRBJ2-1; D uncertain. Germline V gene sequence: CDR1 SGDLS, CDR2 YYNGEE. The CDR3 runs 14 residues. Trimming stripped 0 bases from V and 5 bases from J, with 9 bases between. CDR3 coding DNA: TGTGCCAGCAGCGTAGCTTCTTATGACAATGAGCAGTTCTTC. It codes for CASSVASYDNEQFF.

The V gene is TRBV5-8, the J gene TRBJ2-1; no clear D. Trimming took off 2 bases at V and 4 bases at J, with 13 bases between the two ends. This CDR3 is built from 15 residues. Germline V gene lookup returns CDR1 SGHTS and CDR2 YDEGEE. Here the CDR3 reads CASSLSLTPYNEQFF. CDR3 DNA: TGTGCCAGCAGCTTATCGTTGACTCCATACAATGAGCAGTTCTTC.

The chain carries TRBV29-1 and TRBJ1-2; the D is unclear. The CDR3 loop spans 14 amino acids. V shed 6 bases and J shed 8 bases, with 22 bases lying between them. CDR1 and CDR2 (germline): SQVTM, ANQGSEA. The CDR3 sequence is CSVPSQVPLWGYTF. In DNA, the CDR3 is TGCAGCGTCCCCAGCCAGGTTCCTCTATGGGGCTACACCTTC. The variable domain in full, with the rest retrieved from reference TRBV29-1 and TRBJ1-2, is SAVISQKPSRDICQRGTSLTIQCQVDSQVTMMFWYRQQPGQSLTLIATANQGSEATYESGFVIDKFPISRPNLTFSTLTVSNMSPEDSSIYLCSVPSQVPLWGYTFGSGTRLTVV.

The chain combines TRBV7-9 with TRBJ1-2; possible D gene TRBD1, 5 bases. This CDR3 spans 14 amino acids. V lost 1 base and J 4 bases, leaving 10 bases between the germline ends. Per germline, CDR1 SEHNR and CDR2 FQNEAQ (reference sequence). The CDR3 spells CASSLGIGTYGYTF. CDR3 DNA sequence: TGTGCCAGCAGCTTAGGTATAGGGACCTATGGCTACACCTTC.

The chain links TRBV30 to TRBJ2-7, with 7 bases matching TRBD2. The trim removed 2 bases at V and 7 bases at J, leaving 2 bases unmatched. The CDR3 runs 11 residues. The germline V gene encodes CDR1 GTSNPN and CDR2 SVGIG (reference sequence). The CDR3 bases are TGTGCCTGGAGTCGGGGACTAGAGCAGTACTTC. It encodes CAWSRGLEQYF.

V is TRBV12-5 and J is TRBJ2-7, with 7 bases matching TRBD2. Germline V gene data show CDR1 as LGHNT and CDR2 as FRNRAP. V lost 10 bases and J lost 0; bases outside the gene matches: 3. The CDR3 length is 12 residues. This CDR3 reads CATGLDSYEQYF. CDR3 bases: TGTGCTACCGGACTAGACTCCTACGAGCAGTACTTC.

CDR3 coding DNA: TGTGCCTGGAGGGGACAGCCCTACGAGCAGTACTTC. It encodes CAWRGQPYEQYF. The chain recombines TRBV30 with TRBJ2-7; TRBD1 matches 7 bases. Germline V gene sequence: CDR1 GTSNPN, CDR2 SVGIG (reference sequence). V was pared by 3 bases and J by 2 bases, with 1 base of the junction left unmatched. CDR3 length equals 12 residues.

The chain is built from TRBV7-9 and TRBJ2-7; 7 positions agree with TRBD1. The CDR3 contains 15 residues. Germline V lookup: CDR1 SEHNR, CDR2 FQNEAQ (reference sequence). V shed 8 bases, J shed 4 bases, and the junction held 14 bases outside the gene matches. This CDR3 reads CASSSVRDSDYEQYF. CDR3 DNA sequence: TGTGCCAGCTCCTCGGTACGGGACAGTGATTACGAGCAGTACTTC.

The chain couples TRBV27 to TRBJ2-1, with D perhaps TRBD2 (5 bases). In germline, CDR1 is MNHEY, CDR2 SMNVEV (reference sequence). There are 17 residues in the CDR3. Trimming removed 0 bases at V and 0 bases at J, with 12 bases between. The CDR3 spells CASSLSTARASYNEQFF. The CDR3 coding sequence is TGTGCCAGCAGTTTATCCACCGCGAGGGCCTCCTACAATGAGCAGTTCTTC.

The rearrangement uses TRBV7-3 and TRBJ1-5; D gene unclear. This CDR3 has 13 residues. Germline loops: CDR1 SGHTA, CDR2 FQGTGA. The V and J ends lost 1 base and 4 bases respectively, with 5 bases between them. The CDR3 spells CASSLNLNQPQHF. For the CDR3, the DNA is TGTGCCAGCAGCTTAAACCTTAATCAGCCCCAGCATTTT.

The chain carries TRBV30 and TRBJ1-6; no clear D. This CDR3 spans 10 amino acids. The germline CDR1 and CDR2 sequences are GTSNPN and SVGIG (reference sequence). As DNA, the CDR3 is TGTGCTCTTGGAGGCTCACCCCTCCACTTT. Protein: CALGGSPLHF.

The chain recombines TRBV19 with TRBJ2-3; TRBD1 aligns across 11 bases. This CDR3 contains 18 residues. V was pared by 1 base and J by 0 bases, with 6 bases of the junction left unmatched. Germline assignment: CDR1 LNHDA and CDR2 SQIVND (reference sequence). The CDR3 reads CASSIGTGGLSSTDTQYF. For the CDR3, the DNA is TGTGCCAGTAGTATAGGGACAGGGGGCCTCTCTAGCACAGATACGCAGTATTTT.

V gene TRBV5-4 combines with J gene TRBJ1-1; D gene uncertain. V was shortened by 1 base and J by 1 base, with 5 bases between the two germline ends. Germline CDR1 and CDR2: SGHNT and YYREEE (reference sequence). The CDR3 covers 13 residues. CDR3: CASSLIGNTEAFF. For the CDR3, the DNA is TGTGCCAGCAGCTTGATAGGGAACACTGAAGCTTTCTTT.

This chain uses TRBV7-9 with TRBJ1-2; D uncertain. Germline lookup yields CDR1 SEHNR and CDR2 FQNEAQ (reference sequence). V lost 6 bases and J lost 7, with 15 bases in between. The CDR3 length is 13 residues. The CDR3 reads CASRESGGPGYTF. Written as DNA, the CDR3 is TGTGCCAGCAGGGAGAGTGGAGGGCCTGGCTACACCTTC.

V gene TRBV10-2 combines with J gene TRBJ2-7; 11 bases match TRBD1. The CDR3 is made up of 13 amino acids. Germline values: CDR1 WSHSY, CDR2 SAAADI. With 5 bases clipped from V and 6 bases from J, the junction kept 3 bases outside the gene matches. The CDR3 loop is CASSRTGGSEQYF. The CDR3 DNA follows: TGCGCCAGCAGTAGGACAGGGGGCTCCGAGCAGTACTTC.